Presented here are 16 T cell receptor beta chains from one specimen sequenced in a study of T cells in Graves' hyperthyroidism and ophthalmopathy. Researchers amplified the TCR beta CDR3 regions from RNA transcripts. During a first-round RT-PCR of the TCR CDR3, the HTBI primer set was used. TCRdb ran MiXCR on the multiplex PCR reads and lists one entry per CDR3 protein. The sample has 400,000 to 600,000 distinct CDR3 sequences; more than 15% are singletons. The material sequenced was blood. The receptors derive from a woman younger than 45 with Graves' ophthalmopathy.

This clonotype was picked up many times. The V gene is TRBV28, the J gene TRBJ1-5; D gene uncertain. V dropped 2 bases and J dropped 5 bases, with 7 bases sitting between them. Germline assignment: CDR1 MDHEN and CDR2 SYDVKM. The CDR3 runs to 13 residues. This chain's CDR3 is CASSLGVHQPQHF. The CDR3, as DNA: TGTGCCAGCAGTTTAGGGGTGCATCAGCCCCAGCATTTT.

Points on this clonotype: This clone may be a read error of a much larger clone one base away. This chain links TRBV6-1 with TRBJ1-1, with 8 bases fitting TRBD1. Germline V gene sequence: CDR1 MNHNS, CDR2 SASEGT. This CDR3 region has 16 residues. Trimming took 5 bases from V and 0 from J; bases not matched to a gene: 8. CDR3 sequence reads: CASSPQGARVNTEAFF. CDR3 nucleotide sequence: TGTGCCAGCAGTCCTCAGGGGGCGCGGGTGAACACTGAAGCTTTCTTT.

Ten or more counts support this clonotype. The V gene is TRBV28, the J gene TRBJ1-5, with 9 bases lining up with TRBD1. Germline CDR1 MDHEN, CDR2 SYDVKM. The CDR3 runs 15 residues. Trimming took 6 bases from V and 9 from J; bases not matched to a gene: 12. CDR3 coding DNA: TGTGCCAGCAGAATAGGAGGACAGGGGAGATGGCCCCAGCATTTT. It codes for CASRIGGQGRWPQHF.

This clonotype was recorded at least ten times. The chain is built from TRBV28 and TRBJ2-7; D is ambiguous. V lost 3 bases, J lost 1 base, and 7 bases lay in between. The CDR3 spans 13 residues. Germline-derived CDR1 and CDR2 are MDHEN and SYDVKM. The CDR3 region has the DNA TGTGCCAGCAGTTTTCAGATTTCCTACGAGCAGTACTTC. Its protein product is CASSFQISYEQYF.

The chain combines TRBV10-3 with TRBJ1-2; no reliable D call. V lost 2 bases, J lost 10 bases, and 14 bases lay in between. The CDR3 consists of 13 residues. Germline V gene data show CDR1 as ENHRY and CDR2 as SYGVKD. As DNA, the CDR3 is TGTGCCATCAGTGAGAAGGGAGTGGATGACTACACCTTC. Translating gives CAISEKGVDDYTF.

This clonotype was counted a few times. This chain links TRBV20-1 with TRBJ1-5; D is uncertain. The CDR3 sequence is 12 residues long. V was pared by 5 bases and J by 7 bases, with 12 bases between. Germline V gene sequence: CDR1 DFQATT, CDR2 SNEGSKA (reference sequence). CDR3 residues: CSARSLSQPQHF. CDR3 in DNA: TGCAGTGCTCGAAGTCTCTCACAGCCCCAGCATTTT.

This clonotype has ten or more counts. The chain joins TRBV28 to TRBJ1-2; maybe TRBD1 (5 bases). The CDR3 has 15 residues. Germline CDR1 reads MDHEN; CDR2 reads SYDVKM. Between the trimmed V and J ends, which lost 0 bases and 6 bases, there was a span of 14 bases. The CDR3, as DNA: TGTGCCAGCAGTTTATGGCCAGGGAAAGGCAATGGCTACACCTTC. Translating gives CASSLWPGKGNGYTF.

The V and J genes are TRBV12-3 or TRBV12-4 and TRBJ2-1, with D maybe TRBD2 (6 bases). V dropped 3 bases and J dropped 0 bases, with 9 bases sitting between them. The CDR3 spans 15 residues. CDR3 DNA sequence: TGTGCCAGCAGTTTTGGAGCGGGCTCCTACAATGAGCAGTTCTTC. Its translation is CASSFGAGSYNEQFF.

This clonotype was counted ten times or more. This sequence joins TRBV7-9 and TRBJ2-7; D is possibly TRBD1 (6 bases). Germline lookup yields CDR1 SEHNR and CDR2 FQNEAQ (reference sequence). This CDR3 has 14 amino acids. V was cut by 2 bases and J by 4 bases, with 12 bases left in between. As DNA, the CDR3 is TGTGCCAGCAGCTTATTAGGGACACGGTACGAGCAGTACTTC. Protein sequence: CASSLLGTRYEQYF.

This clonotype appeared a few times. This chain connects TRBV20-1 to TRBJ2-3; D gene unclear. Trimming took 2 bases from V and 2 from J, leaving 8 bases between them. This CDR3 comprises 13 residues. CDR1 and CDR2 from the germline V gene are DFQATT and SNEGSKA (reference sequence). CDR3 nucleotide sequence: TGCAGTGCTAGATTACAGAACACAGATACGCAGTATTTT. It translates to CSARLQNTDTQYF.

Worth noting for this clonotype: A read error may be the cause here, since a much bigger clone is one base away. This chain joins TRBV20-1 and TRBJ2-3; tentatively, D is TRBD1 (6 bases). Germline-derived CDR1 and CDR2 are DFQATT and SNEGSKA (reference sequence). CDR3 size: 11 residues. Trimming shortened V by 3 bases and J by 13 bases, and 14 bases separated the two germline ends. The CDR3 bases are TGCAGTGCTAGTAAGGACAGCAGGGAGTATTTT. Its protein is CSASKDSREYF.

The chain joins TRBV19 to TRBJ1-1; D not resolved. Per germline, CDR1 LNHDA and CDR2 SQIVND (reference sequence). The CDR3 covers 15 residues. Trimming stripped 1 base from V and 3 bases from J, with 12 bases between. For the CDR3, the DNA is TGTGCCAGTAGTATAGGATGGGGTACGGACACTGAAGCTTTCTTT. This gives the protein CASSIGWGTDTEAFF. Using reference TRBV19 and TRBJ1-1 for the parts outside the CDR3, the full variable domain is DGGITQSPKYLFRKEGQNVTLSCEQNLNHDAMYWYRQDPGQGLRLIYYSQIVNDFQKGDIAEGYSVSREKKESFPLTVTSAQKNPTAFYLCASSIGWGTDTEAFFGQGTRLTVV.

This clonotype has just a few counts. V usage is TRBV19 and J usage is TRBJ2-1; D uncertain. V was pared by 7 bases and J by 0 bases, with 10 bases between. CDR3 length: 14 residues. Germline values: CDR1 LNHDA, CDR2 SQIVND (reference sequence). The CDR3 DNA reads TGTGCCAGTACCTCAGAGAGCTCCTACAATGAGCAGTTCTTC. Translated, it gives CASTSESSYNEQFF. Full variable domain (remainder filled in from reference TRBV19 and TRBJ2-1): DGGITQSPKYLFRKEGQNVTLSCEQNLNHDAMYWYRQDPGQGLRLIYYSQIVNDFQKGDIAEGYSVSREKKESFPLTVTSAQKNPTAFYLCASTSESSYNEQFFGPGTRLTVL.

This clonotype was seen only a few times. This rearrangement joins TRBV7-9 to TRBJ2-7; the D gene could be TRBD1 or TRBD2 (7 bases each). Looked up from germline, CDR1 is SEHNR and CDR2 is FQNEAQ (reference sequence). CDR3 size: 14 residues. V lost 5 bases, J lost 0 bases, and 11 bases lay in between. The DNA of the CDR3 is TGTGCCAGCAGCCAGGGGGGGGACTCCTACGAGCAGTACTTC. Amino acids: CASSQGGDSYEQYF.

This chain links TRBV20-1 with TRBJ2-1; D gene unclear. This CDR3 has 15 residues. Germline V gene lookup returns CDR1 DFQATT and CDR2 SNEGSKA (reference sequence). The V gene lost 1 base and the J gene lost 8 bases, with 18 bases spanning the gap. The CDR3 loop is CSARVQRTLLYEQFF. The DNA of the CDR3 is TGCAGTGCTAGAGTACAAAGGACCCTATTGTATGAGCAGTTCTTC.

The chain recombines TRBV29-1 with TRBJ2-1; 9 positions match TRBD1. Germline-derived CDR1 and CDR2 are SQVTM and ANQGSEA. CDR3 length: 13 amino acids. The V gene end was trimmed by 4 bases and the J gene end by 10 bases; junction bases not matched to a gene: 8. The DNA for the CDR3 is TGCAGCGTTGTAGAACAGGGGGCAGACGAGCAGTTCTTC. Encoded protein: CSVVEQGADEQFF.